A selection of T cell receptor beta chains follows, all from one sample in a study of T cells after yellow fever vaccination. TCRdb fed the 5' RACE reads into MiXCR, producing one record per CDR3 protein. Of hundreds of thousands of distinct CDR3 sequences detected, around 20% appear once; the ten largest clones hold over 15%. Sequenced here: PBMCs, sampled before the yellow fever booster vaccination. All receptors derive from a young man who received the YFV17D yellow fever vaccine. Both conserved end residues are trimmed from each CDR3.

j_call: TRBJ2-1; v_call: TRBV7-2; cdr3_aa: ASSFTRQGNNEQF
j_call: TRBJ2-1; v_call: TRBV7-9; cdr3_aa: ASSLSSGAGPPNEQF
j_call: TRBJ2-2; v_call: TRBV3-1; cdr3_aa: ASWSRPTGELF
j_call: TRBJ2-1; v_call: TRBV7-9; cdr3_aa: ASSFGPREQF
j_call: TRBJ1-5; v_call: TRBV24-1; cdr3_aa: ATSSNQHQEGIGQPQH
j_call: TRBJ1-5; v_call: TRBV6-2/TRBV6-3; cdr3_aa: ASSYSHGGGRYSNQPQH
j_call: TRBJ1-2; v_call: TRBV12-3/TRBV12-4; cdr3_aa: ASSGVYGYT
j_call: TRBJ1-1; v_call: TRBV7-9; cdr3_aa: ASSQVFGGTTEAF
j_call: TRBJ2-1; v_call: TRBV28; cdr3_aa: ASSSGDSYNEQF
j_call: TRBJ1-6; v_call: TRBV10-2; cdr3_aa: ASRRGNSPLH
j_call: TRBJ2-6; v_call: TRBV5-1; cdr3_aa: ASSLTTDPVSGANVLT
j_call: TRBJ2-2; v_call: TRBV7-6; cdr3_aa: ASSSPLRGGGTAGELF
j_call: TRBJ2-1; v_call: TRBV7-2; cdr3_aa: ASSLGWDNEQF
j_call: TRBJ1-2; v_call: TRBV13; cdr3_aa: ASSSVEYSGAEDYGYT
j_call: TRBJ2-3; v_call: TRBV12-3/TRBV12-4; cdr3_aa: ASSSWGRGGDTQY
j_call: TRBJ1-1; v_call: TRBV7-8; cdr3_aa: ASSFRGPALNTEAF
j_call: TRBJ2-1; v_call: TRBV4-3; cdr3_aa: ASSQGQGAYNEQF
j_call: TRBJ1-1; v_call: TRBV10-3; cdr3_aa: AISVTGNTEAF
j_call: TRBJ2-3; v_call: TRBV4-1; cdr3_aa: ASSQALAYTQY
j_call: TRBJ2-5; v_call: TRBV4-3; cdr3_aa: ASSQLGLAGPETQY
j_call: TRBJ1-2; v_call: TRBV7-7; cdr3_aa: ASSSDRGHNYGYT
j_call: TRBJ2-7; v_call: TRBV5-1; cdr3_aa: ASNLGGDSYEQY
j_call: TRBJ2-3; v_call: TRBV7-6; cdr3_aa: ASSPRGSGGTDTQY
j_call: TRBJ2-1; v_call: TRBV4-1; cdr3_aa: ASSQVAALSEQF
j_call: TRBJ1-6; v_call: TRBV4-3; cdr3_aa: ASSRQVPGQGTVYYNSPLH
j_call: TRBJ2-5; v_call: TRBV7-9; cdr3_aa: ASSAQGETQY
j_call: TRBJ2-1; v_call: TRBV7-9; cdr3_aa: ASSWRQGAVHEQF
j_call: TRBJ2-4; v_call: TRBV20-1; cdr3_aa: SARDQTSGGLAKNIQY
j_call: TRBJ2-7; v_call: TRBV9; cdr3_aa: ASSAGTGREQY
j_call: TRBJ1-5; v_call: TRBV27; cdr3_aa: ASSPRIGNQPQH
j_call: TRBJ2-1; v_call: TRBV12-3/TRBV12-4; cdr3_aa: ASTLRGIEQF
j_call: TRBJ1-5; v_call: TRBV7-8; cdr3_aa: ASSLWVTLNQPQH
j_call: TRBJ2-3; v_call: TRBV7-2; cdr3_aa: ASSMIAGGGDTQY
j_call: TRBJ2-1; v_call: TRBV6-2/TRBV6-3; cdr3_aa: ASSTTAKQF
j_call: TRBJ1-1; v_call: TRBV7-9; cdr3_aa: ASTIATNTEAF
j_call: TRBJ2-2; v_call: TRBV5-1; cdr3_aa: ASSSAPQDGELF
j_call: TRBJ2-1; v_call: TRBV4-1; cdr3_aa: ASSQAAGAHNEQF
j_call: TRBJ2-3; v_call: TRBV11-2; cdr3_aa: ASSLALNTDTQY
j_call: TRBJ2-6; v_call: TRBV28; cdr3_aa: ASRGKGAGANVLT
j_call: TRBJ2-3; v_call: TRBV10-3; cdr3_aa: ATGEGAQYTDTQY
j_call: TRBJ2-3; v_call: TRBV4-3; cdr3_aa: ASSRDRGRPAADTQY
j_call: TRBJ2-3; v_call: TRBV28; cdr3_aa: ASSLGSGGATDTQY
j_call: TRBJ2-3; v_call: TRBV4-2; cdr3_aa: ASRRRADSTDTQY
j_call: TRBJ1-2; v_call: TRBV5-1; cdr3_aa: ASSRQQGAGYGYT
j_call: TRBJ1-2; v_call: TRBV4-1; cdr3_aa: ASSQEGLRGREGYT